These 24 T cell receptor beta chains share one sample of origin, sequenced in a study of T-cell reconstitution after alpha-beta-depleted transplantation in children. The authors prepared the TCRbeta library with unique molecular identifiers. One entry per CDR3 protein, called by TCRdb with MiXCR from the PCR reads. The sample has approximately 270,000 distinct CDR3 sequences, 20% to 30% seen once. This specimen consisted of PBMCs, mostly from graft donor cells, obtained 360 days after TCRalphabeta/CD19-depleted stem cell transplant. The receptors were sampled from a female patient younger than 10 who had a stem cell transplant for congenital amegakaryocytic thrombocytopenia, so the T cells may come from the graft donor.

This clonotype was picked up many times. The chain carries TRBV5-1 and TRBJ2-7, with 7 bases fitting TRBD2. V was pared by 0 bases and J by 13 bases, with 13 bases of the junction left unmatched. Germline CDR1 is SGHRS and CDR2 is YFSETQ. This CDR3 spans 14 amino acids. The CDR3 region has the DNA TGCGCCAGCAGCTTGGTAGGGAGCCAGCGGGACTTCTACTTC. Protein product: CASSLVGSQRDFYF.

The chain uses TRBV18 and TRBJ1-4; perhaps TRBD1 as D (6 bases). The CDR3 loop spans 15 amino acids. From germline, CDR1 is KGHSH and CDR2 LQKENI. The germline V and J ends were trimmed by 3 bases and 4 bases, with 12 bases remaining between them. CDR3 amino acids: CASSPQGLVNEKLFF. CDR3 DNA: TGTGCCAGCTCACCTCAGGGGCTGGTTAATGAAAAACTGTTTTTT.

This clonotype was found many times. The gene calls are TRBV7-9 and TRBJ2-5, with a possible D match to TRBD2 (6 bases). The CDR3 has 14 amino acids. In germline, CDR1 is SEHNR, CDR2 FQNEAQ (reference sequence). Trimming pared 5 bases from V and 0 bases from J, leaving 10 bases between. The CDR3 DNA reads TGTGCCAGCAGCAAAGGCGGGAACCAAGAGACCCAGTACTTC. This encodes CASSKGGNQETQYF.

The rearrangement uses TRBV19 and TRBJ2-2; no definite D call. Germline V lookup: CDR1 LNHDA, CDR2 SQIVND (reference sequence). Deletions cut 4 bases from V and 6 bases from J, with 9 bases between. The CDR3 length is 13 residues. The CDR3 protein is CASSRRVSGELFF. CDR3 DNA sequence: TGTGCCAGTAGTAGAAGGGTGTCCGGGGAGCTGTTTTTT.

V and J are TRBV20-1 and TRBJ1-2; D gene uncertain. Germline V gives CDR1 DFQATT, CDR2 SNEGSKA (reference sequence). CDR3 length: 13 residues. The V end lost 3 bases, the J end lost 4 bases, and 12 bases lay between the germline ends. As DNA, the CDR3 is TGCAGTGCTAGTGGGCATCTGGGCTATGGCTACACCTTC. Translation gives CSASGHLGYGYTF.

The chain recombines TRBV29-1 with TRBJ2-5; weak D call: TRBD1 (6 bases). The V and J ends lost 4 bases and 4 bases respectively, with 13 bases between them. This CDR3 spans 13 amino acids. The germline V gene has CDR1 SQVTM and CDR2 ANQGSEA. The DNA of the CDR3 is TGCAGCGTTGGGTCGACAGGCGGAGAGACCCAGTACTTC. It translates to CSVGSTGGETQYF.

This clonotype has only a few counts. V is TRBV19 and J is TRBJ2-2; 12 bases fit TRBD2. The germline V gene has CDR1 LNHDA and CDR2 SQIVND (reference sequence). The CDR3 runs 18 residues. Germline trimming cut 3 bases from V and 5 bases from J; bases unmatched to any gene: 10. CDR3 nucleotide sequence: TGTGCCAGTAGTATGTTACTAGCGGGAGGATTGGGAACCGGGGAGCTGTTTTTT. Amino acids: CASSMLLAGGLGTGELFF.

This clonotype has only a few counts. V gene TRBV20-1 combines with J gene TRBJ2-1; D possibly matches TRBD1 or TRBD2 (6 bases each). Germline V gene data show CDR1 as DFQATT and CDR2 as SNEGSKA (reference sequence). CDR3 length: 15 residues. V lost 6 bases to trimming and J lost 0 bases, with 15 bases between them. The CDR3 bases are TGCAGTGCCCGAGGGGGGAGAAACTCCTACAATGAGCAGTTCTTC. This encodes CSARGGRNSYNEQFF.

The chain has TRBV6-5 and TRBJ2-7; D not certain. In germline, CDR1 is MNHEY, CDR2 SVGAGI. Trimming pared 0 bases from V and 3 bases from J, leaving 18 bases between. The CDR3 totals 17 residues. The CDR3 DNA reads as TGTGCCAGCAGTTACTCTTACCTCGGCGGATCCAGCTACGAGCAGTACTTC. Translation: CASSYSYLGGSSYEQYF.

The V and J genes are TRBV20-1 and TRBJ1-4; tentatively, D is TRBD1 (5 bases). This CDR3 has 14 amino acids. V was shortened by 6 bases and J by 8 bases, with 19 bases between the two germline ends. CDR1 is DFQATT and CDR2 is SNEGSKA in the germline V gene (reference sequence). This chain's CDR3 is CSANTGRTGEKLFF. DNA of the CDR3: TGCAGTGCAAACACAGGACGGACCGGCGAAAAACTGTTTTTT.

J is TRBJ2-7 and V is TRBV18; TRBD1 aligns across 8 bases. Germline loops: CDR1 KGHSH, CDR2 LQKENI. The CDR3 contains 15 residues. Germline trimming cut 2 bases from V and 6 bases from J; bases unmatched to any gene: 9. The CDR3 nucleotides are TGTGCCAGCTCACCAGGGCGGACAGGGATCGTCGAGCAGTACTTC. Its protein product is CASSPGRTGIVEQYF.

The table lists this clonotype with a few counts. The rearrangement joins TRBV4-2 to TRBJ2-2, with 7 bases aligning to TRBD2. The CDR3 consists of 17 residues. The junction had 7 bases not matched to a gene; V was cut back by 3 bases and J by 0 bases. The germline V gene encodes CDR1 LGHNA and CDR2 YNFKEQ. The CDR3 DNA is TGTGCCAGCAGCCACTCCCGGGAGGCCCCGAACACCGGGGAGCTGTTTTTT. This encodes CASSHSREAPNTGELFF.

This clonotype was recorded many times. V and J are TRBV12-3 or TRBV12-4 and TRBJ2-1, with 10 bases fitting TRBD2. CDR3 size: 16 residues. V shed 6 bases, J shed 7 bases, and the junction held 12 bases outside the gene matches. The CDR3 region is CASSPSASGRSNEQFF. The CDR3 bases are TGTGCCAGCAGCCCCTCTGCTAGCGGGAGATCTAATGAGCAGTTCTTC.

This clonotype showed up just a few times. The chain has TRBV11-3 and TRBJ2-3; D assignment may be TRBD1 or TRBD2 (5 bases each). Germline CDR1 and CDR2: SGHNT and YENEEA. This CDR3 is built from 15 residues. Deletions cut 5 bases from V and 2 bases from J, with 14 bases between. Written as DNA, the CDR3 is TGTGCCAGCAGCCCAACCGGGACGACCACAGATACGCAGTATTTT. Protein product: CASSPTGTTTDTQYF.

This clonotype occurred many times. This chain connects TRBV29-1 to TRBJ1-1, with D possibly being TRBD1 (5 bases). Germline CDR1 and CDR2: SQVTM and ANQGSEA. CDR3 length equals 11 residues. Trimming left V 6 bases short and J 6 bases short, with 11 bases between. CDR3 residues: CSVAGMAEAFF. CDR3 DNA sequence: TGCAGCGTCGCAGGGATGGCTGAAGCTTTCTTT.

This clonotype was seen ten or more times. The chain links TRBV12-3 or TRBV12-4 to TRBJ2-3; D is uncertain. CDR3 length: 12 amino acids. V lost 7 bases, J lost 7 bases, and 12 bases lay in between. This CDR3 is CASTPGAYTQYF. CDR3 in DNA: TGTGCCAGCACCCCAGGAGCTTATACGCAGTATTTT.

The chain is built from TRBV5-1 and TRBJ1-6; weak D call: TRBD1 (5 bases). CDR3 length: 15 amino acids. Per germline, CDR1 SGHRS and CDR2 YFSETQ. V lost 4 bases and J 3 bases, leaving 11 bases between the germline ends. The CDR3 sequence is CASSLRDGYNSPLHF. The CDR3, as DNA: TGCGCCAGCAGCCTCCGGGACGGCTATAATTCACCCCTCCACTTT.

The gene calls are TRBV4-1 and TRBJ2-2, with D unresolved. The CDR3 contains 16 residues. Trimming took off 0 bases at V and 4 bases at J, with 12 bases between the two ends. Germline lookup yields CDR1 MGHRA and CDR2 YSYEKL. CDR3 sequence (DNA): TGCGCCAGCAGCCAAGAAACCGGCCCGAGCACCGGGGAGCTGTTTTTT. It is translated as CASSQETGPSTGELFF.

The gene calls are TRBV13 and TRBJ2-7, with 7 nucleotides matching TRBD1. CDR1 is PRHDT and CDR2 is FYEKMQ in the germline V gene (reference sequence). The junction had 6 bases not matched to a gene; V was cut back by 3 bases and J by 1 base. The CDR3 has 15 amino acids. The DNA for the CDR3 is TGTGCCAGCAGCTTTTGGGCAGGGGGTTCCTACGAGCAGTACTTC. Encoded protein: CASSFWAGGSYEQYF.

This clonotype was detected a few times. The chain couples TRBV5-1 to TRBJ2-7; TRBD1 matches 7 bases. V dropped 6 bases and J dropped 0; count of bases not matched to a gene: 9. Germline CDR1 reads SGHRS; CDR2 reads YFSETQ. The CDR3 covers 15 residues. The CDR3 DNA is TGCGCCAGCACCCCGTCGAGGGACAGCTCCTACGAGCAGTACTTC. It is translated as CASTPSRDSSYEQYF.

This clonotype was detected a few times. The V gene is TRBV12-3 or TRBV12-4, the J gene TRBJ1-1; D is possibly TRBD1 (6 bases). V gave up 5 bases and J gave up 7 bases, with 17 bases separating them. The CDR3 is 14 residues long. The CDR3 region is CASSLTGAAIEAFF. The CDR3, as DNA: TGTGCCAGCAGTCTCACGGGGGCGGCTATTGAAGCTTTCTTT.

This clonotype was observed a few times. This chain links TRBV5-6 with TRBJ2-5; TRBD2 is a possible D gene (6 bases). With 4 bases removed from V and 7 bases from J, the gap between germline ends came to 14 bases. Germline loops: CDR1 SGHDT, CDR2 YYEEEE. The CDR3 has 13 amino acids. CDR3 nucleotide sequence: TGTGCCAGCAGCCCGTTGTTGGGGGGGACCCAGTACTTC. It translates to CASSPLLGGTQYF.

A few counts support this clonotype. This chain connects TRBV12-3 or TRBV12-4 to TRBJ1-4; D gene ambiguous. The germline V and J ends were trimmed by 6 bases and 4 bases, with 9 bases remaining between them. The CDR3 has 13 amino acids. The CDR3 loop reads CASSFDGNEKLFF. CDR3 in DNA: TGTGCCAGCAGCTTCGATGGTAATGAAAAACTGTTTTTT.

This clonotype was observed a few times. The chain combines TRBV12-3 or TRBV12-4 with TRBJ2-1, with 12 bases matching TRBD2. This CDR3 has 15 amino acids. V dropped 9 bases and J dropped 2; count of bases not matched to a gene: 5. CDR3 protein: CASLAGGGPYNEQFF. The CDR3 nucleotides are TGTGCCAGTCTAGCGGGAGGGGGGCCCTACAATGAGCAGTTCTTC.